These 2 T cell receptor beta chains share one sample of origin, sequenced in a study of blood T cell repertoires in COVID-19. Profiled with immunoSEQ multiplex PCR; TCRdb holds only in-frame clones, not every one. The sample has 120,000 to 150,000 clones, about 83% seen once. The sample comprised peripheral blood. Receptor source: a man in his fifties or sixties with acute or convalescent COVID-19.

This chain connects TRBV7-9 to TRBJ2-5; 9 bases agree with TRBD2. Germline loops: CDR1 SEHNR, CDR2 FQNEAQ (reference sequence). The CDR3 runs to 14 residues. V trimming: 2 bases; J trimming: 14 bases; junction bases outside the gene matches: 12. The CDR3 DNA follows: TGTGCCAGCAGCTTATTGGGCCAGCGGGGGGACTTTTACTTC. This sequence encodes CASSLLGQRGDFYF.

The rearrangement links TRBV6-2 or TRBV6-3 to TRBJ2-5; D might be TRBD2 (5 bases). Germline CDR1 and CDR2: MNHEY and SVGEGT. This CDR3 contains 15 residues. Trimming removed 0 bases from V and 4 bases from J, with 12 bases in between. This chain's CDR3 is CASSYSLGGRETQYF. CDR3 coding DNA: TGTGCCAGCAGTTACTCGCTAGGAGGTCGAGAGACCCAGTACTTC.